This T cell receptor (beta chain) was captured in a study of T cell responses to AZD1222 COVID-19 vaccine. Study observations and caveats: The donor cohort was predominantly white British with a female majority, and clonal diversity may have been underestimated. CD4 TCRs associated with vaccination spanned spike, dominating at 160-218 and 743-854.

Clones were read by immunoSEQ multiplex PCR, and TCRdb kept only the in-frame ones, dropping some. Here the sample spans roughly 91,000 clones, over 85% being singletons. Only a few counts were recorded for this clone. Its specificity is not known. The CDR3 extends over 12 amino acids. V dropped 6 bases and J dropped 7 bases, with 11 bases sitting between them. From germline, CDR1 is MNHEY and CDR2 SMNVEV (reference sequence). This chain links TRBV27 with TRBJ2-3; no clear D. The sequences come from peripheral blood, collected on day 0 of AZD1222 vaccination. The clonotype originates from an adult in good health. CDR3 region: CASREDRYTQYF. The CDR3 coding sequence is TGTGCCAGCAGGGAAGACCGGTATACGCAGTATTTT.